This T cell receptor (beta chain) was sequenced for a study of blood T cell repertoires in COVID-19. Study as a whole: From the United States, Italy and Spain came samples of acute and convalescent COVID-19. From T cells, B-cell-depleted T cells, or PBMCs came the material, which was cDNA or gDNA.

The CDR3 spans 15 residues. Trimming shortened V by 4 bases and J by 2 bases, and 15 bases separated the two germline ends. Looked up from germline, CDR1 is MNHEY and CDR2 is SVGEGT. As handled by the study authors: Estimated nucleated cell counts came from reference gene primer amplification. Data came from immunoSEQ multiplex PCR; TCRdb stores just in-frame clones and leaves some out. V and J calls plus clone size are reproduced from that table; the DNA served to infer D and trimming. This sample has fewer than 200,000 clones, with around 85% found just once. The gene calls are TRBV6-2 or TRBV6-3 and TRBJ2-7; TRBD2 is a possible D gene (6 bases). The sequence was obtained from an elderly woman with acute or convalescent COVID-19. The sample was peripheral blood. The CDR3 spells CASSLLARGPYEQYF. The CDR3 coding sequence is TGTGCCAGCAGTTTACTAGCACGGGGCCCCTACGAGCAGTACTTC.